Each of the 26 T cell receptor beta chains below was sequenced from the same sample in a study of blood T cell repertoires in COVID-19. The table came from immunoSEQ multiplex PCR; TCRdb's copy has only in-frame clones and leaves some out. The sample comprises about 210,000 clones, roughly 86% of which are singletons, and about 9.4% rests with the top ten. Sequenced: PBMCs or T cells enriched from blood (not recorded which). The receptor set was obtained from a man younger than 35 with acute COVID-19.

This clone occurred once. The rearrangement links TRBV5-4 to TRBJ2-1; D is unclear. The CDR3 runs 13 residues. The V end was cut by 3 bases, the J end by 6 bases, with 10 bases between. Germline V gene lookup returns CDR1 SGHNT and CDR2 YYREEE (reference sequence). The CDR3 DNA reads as TGTGCCAGCAGCTCCCCTTTTTTCAATGAGCAGTTCTTC. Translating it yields CASSSPFFNEQFF.

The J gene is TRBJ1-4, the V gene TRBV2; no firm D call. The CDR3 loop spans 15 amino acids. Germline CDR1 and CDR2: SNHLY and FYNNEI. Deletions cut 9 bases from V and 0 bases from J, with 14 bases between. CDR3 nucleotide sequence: TGTGCCAGTTTGCCAGTGGCCTCAACTAATGAAAAACTGTTTTTT. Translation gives CASLPVASTNEKLFF.

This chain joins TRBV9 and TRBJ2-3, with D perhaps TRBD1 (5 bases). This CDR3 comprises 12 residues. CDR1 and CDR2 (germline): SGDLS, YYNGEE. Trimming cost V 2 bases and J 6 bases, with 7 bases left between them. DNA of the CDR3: TGTGCCAGCAGCGTGACAGATGATACGCAGTATTTT. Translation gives CASSVTDDTQYF.

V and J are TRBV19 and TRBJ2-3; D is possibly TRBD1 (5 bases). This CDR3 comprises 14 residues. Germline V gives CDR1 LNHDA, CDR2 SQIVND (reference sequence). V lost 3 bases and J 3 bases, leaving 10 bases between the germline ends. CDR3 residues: CASSIPQGTDTQYF. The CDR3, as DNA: TGTGCCAGTAGTATCCCTCAGGGTACAGATACGCAGTATTTT.

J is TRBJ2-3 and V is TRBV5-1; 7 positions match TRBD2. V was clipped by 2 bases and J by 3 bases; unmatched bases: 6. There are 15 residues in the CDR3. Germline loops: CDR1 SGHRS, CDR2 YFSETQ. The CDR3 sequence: CASSLDREATDTQYF. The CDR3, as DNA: TGCGCCAGCAGCTTAGATCGGGAGGCAACAGATACGCAGTATTTT.

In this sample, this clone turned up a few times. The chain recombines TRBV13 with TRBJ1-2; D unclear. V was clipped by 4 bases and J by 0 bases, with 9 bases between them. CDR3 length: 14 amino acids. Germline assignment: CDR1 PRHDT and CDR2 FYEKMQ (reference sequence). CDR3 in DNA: TGTGCCAGCAGCTCCGTCCGAGCTAACTATGGCTACACCTTC. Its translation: CASSSVRANYGYTF.

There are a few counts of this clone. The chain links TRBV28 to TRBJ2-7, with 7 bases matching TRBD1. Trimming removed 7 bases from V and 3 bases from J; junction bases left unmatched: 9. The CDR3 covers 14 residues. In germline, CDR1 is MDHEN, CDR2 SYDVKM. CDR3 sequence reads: CASMSAGGFYEQYF. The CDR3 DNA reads TGTGCCAGCATGTCGGCAGGGGGTTTCTACGAGCAGTACTTC. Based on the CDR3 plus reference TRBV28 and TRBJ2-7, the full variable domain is DVKVTQSSRYLVKRTGEKVFLECVQDMDHENMFWYRQDPGLGLRLIYFSYDVKMKEKGDIPEGYSVSREKKERFSLILESASTNQTSMYLCASMSAGGFYEQYFGPGTRLTVT.

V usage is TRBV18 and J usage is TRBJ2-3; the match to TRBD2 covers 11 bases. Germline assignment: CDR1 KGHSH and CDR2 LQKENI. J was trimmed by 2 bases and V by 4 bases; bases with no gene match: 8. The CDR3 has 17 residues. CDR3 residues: CASSLWGLAEPTDTQYF. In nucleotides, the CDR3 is TGTGCCAGCTCACTATGGGGACTAGCGGAGCCCACAGATACGCAGTATTTT. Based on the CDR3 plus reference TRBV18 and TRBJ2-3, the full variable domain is NAGVMQNPRHLVRRRGQEARLRCSPMKGHSHVYWYRQLPEEGLKFMVYLQKENIIDESGMPKERFSAEFPKEGPSILRIQQVVRGDSAAYFCASSLWGLAEPTDTQYFGPGTRLTVL.

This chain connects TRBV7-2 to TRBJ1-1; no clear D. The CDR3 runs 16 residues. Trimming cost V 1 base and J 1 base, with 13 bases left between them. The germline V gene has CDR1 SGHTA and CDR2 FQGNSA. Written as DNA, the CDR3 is TGTGCCAGCAGCTTAGGAGCAGGTTGGGCGAACACTGAAGCTTTCTTT. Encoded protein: CASSLGAGWANTEAFF.

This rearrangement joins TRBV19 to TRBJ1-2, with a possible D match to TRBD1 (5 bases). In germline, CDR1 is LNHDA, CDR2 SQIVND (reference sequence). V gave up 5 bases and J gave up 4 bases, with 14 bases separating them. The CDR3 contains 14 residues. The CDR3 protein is CASSSRTGGYGYTF. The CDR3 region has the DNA TGTGCCAGTAGTTCACGGACCGGGGGCTATGGCTACACCTTC.

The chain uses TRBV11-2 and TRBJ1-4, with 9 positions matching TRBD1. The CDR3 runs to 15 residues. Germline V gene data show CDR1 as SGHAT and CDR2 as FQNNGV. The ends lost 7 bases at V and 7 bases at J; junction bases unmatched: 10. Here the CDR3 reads CASTPTGGKGEKLFF. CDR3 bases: TGTGCCAGCACACCAACAGGGGGCAAGGGTGAAAAACTGTTTTTT.

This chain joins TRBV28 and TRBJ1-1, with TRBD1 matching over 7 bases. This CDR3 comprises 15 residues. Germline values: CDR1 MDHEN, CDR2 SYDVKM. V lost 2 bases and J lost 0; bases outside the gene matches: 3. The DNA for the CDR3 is TGTGCCAGCAGTTTAAGGGGACAGTTGAACACTGAAGCTTTCTTT. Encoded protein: CASSLRGQLNTEAFF.

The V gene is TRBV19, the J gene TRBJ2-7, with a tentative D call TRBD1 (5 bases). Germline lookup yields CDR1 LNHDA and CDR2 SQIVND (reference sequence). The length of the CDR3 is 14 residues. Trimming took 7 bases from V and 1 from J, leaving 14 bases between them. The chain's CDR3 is CASKWGDSSYEQYF. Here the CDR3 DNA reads TGTGCCAGTAAGTGGGGTGACAGTTCCTACGAGCAGTACTTC.

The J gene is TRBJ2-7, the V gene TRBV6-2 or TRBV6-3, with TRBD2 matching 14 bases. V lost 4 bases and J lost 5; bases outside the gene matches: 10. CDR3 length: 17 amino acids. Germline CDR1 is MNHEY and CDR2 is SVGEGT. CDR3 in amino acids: CASSLKNGLAGGNEQYF. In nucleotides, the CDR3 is TGTGCCAGCAGTTTGAAGAACGGACTAGCGGGAGGCAACGAGCAGTACTTC.

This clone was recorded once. CDR3 region: CSAQTPGPGELFF. CDR3 sequence (DNA): TGCAGCGCCCAGACCCCGGGTCCCGGGGAGCTGTTTTTT. The chain couples TRBV29-1 to TRBJ2-2; no reliable D call. Germline-derived CDR1 and CDR2 are SQVTM and ANQGSEA. V was shortened by 7 bases and J by 6 bases, with 15 bases between the two germline ends. CDR3 length: 13 amino acids.

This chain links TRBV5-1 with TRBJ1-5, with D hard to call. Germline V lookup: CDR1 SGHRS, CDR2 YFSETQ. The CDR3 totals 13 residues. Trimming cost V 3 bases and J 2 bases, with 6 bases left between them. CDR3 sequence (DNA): TGCGCCAGCAGCTCTGAGGGCAATCAGCCCCAGCATTTT. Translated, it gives CASSSEGNQPQHF.

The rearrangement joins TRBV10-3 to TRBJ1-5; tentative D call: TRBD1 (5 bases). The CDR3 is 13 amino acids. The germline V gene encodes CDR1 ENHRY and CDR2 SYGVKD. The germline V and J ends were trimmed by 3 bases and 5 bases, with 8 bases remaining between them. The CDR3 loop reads CAISDRVDQPQHF. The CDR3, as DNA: TGTGCCATCAGTGACAGGGTTGATCAGCCCCAGCATTTT.

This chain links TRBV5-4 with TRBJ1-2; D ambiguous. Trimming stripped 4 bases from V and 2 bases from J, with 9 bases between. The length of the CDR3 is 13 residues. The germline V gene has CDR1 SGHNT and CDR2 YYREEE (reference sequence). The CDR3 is CASSLTRNYGYTF. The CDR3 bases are TGTGCCAGCAGCCTCACGCGGAACTATGGCTACACCTTC. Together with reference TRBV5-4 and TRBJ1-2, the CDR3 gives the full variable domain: ETGVTQSPTHLIKTRGQQVTLRCSSQSGHNTVSWYQQALGQGPQFIFQYYREEENGRGNFPPRFSGLQFPNYSSELNVNALELDDSALYLCASSLTRNYGYTFGSGTRLTVV.

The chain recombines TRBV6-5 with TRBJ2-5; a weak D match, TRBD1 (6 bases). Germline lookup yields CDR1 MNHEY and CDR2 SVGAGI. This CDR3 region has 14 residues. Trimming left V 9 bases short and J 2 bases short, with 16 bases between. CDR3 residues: CASKRGLVQETQYF. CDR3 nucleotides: TGTGCCAGTAAGAGGGGGTTGGTACAAGAGACCCAGTACTTC.

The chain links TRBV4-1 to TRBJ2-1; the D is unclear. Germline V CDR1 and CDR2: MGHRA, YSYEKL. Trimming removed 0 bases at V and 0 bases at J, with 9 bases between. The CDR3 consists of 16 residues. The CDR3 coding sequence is TGCGCCAGCAGCCAAGAGGAGTCCAACTCCTACAATGAGCAGTTCTTC. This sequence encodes CASSQEESNSYNEQFF.

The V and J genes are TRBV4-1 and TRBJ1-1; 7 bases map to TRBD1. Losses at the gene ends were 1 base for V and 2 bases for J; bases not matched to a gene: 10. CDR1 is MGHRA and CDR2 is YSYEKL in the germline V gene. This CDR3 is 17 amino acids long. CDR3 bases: TGCGCCAGCAGCCAAGGCGCACTTAGACAGGGAAACACTGAAGCTTTCTTT. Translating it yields CASSQGALRQGNTEAFF.

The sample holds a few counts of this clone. This CDR3 reads CASNTYNEQFF. CDR3 coding DNA: TGTGCCAGCAATACCTACAATGAGCAGTTCTTC. The chain links TRBV11-2 to TRBJ2-1; D is unresolved. Trimming took 7 bases from V and 2 from J, leaving 3 bases between them. The length of the CDR3 is 11 residues. Germline CDR1 reads SGHAT; CDR2 reads FQNNGV.

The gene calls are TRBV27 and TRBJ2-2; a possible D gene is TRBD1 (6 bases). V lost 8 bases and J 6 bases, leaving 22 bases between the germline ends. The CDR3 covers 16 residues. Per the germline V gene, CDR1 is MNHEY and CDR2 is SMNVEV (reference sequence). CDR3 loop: CASGEGVALGSGELFF. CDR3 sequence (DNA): TGTGCCAGCGGCGAGGGGGTCGCTCTCGGGTCCGGGGAGCTGTTTTTT.

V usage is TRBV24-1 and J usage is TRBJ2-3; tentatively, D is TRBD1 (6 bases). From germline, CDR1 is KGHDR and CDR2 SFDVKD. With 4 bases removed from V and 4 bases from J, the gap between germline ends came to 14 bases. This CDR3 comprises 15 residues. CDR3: CATSDGRGVSDTQYF. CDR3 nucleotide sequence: TGTGCCACCAGTGACGGCAGGGGTGTTTCAGATACGCAGTATTTT.

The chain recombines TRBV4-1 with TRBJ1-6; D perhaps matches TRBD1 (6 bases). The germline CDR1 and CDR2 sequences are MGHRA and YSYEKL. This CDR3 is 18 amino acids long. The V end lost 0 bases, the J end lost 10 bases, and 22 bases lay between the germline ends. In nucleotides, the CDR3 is TGCGCCAGCAGCCAAGATCGTGGCCAGGGGTACCGAGGCTCACCCCTCCACTTT. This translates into CASSQDRGQGYRGSPLHF.

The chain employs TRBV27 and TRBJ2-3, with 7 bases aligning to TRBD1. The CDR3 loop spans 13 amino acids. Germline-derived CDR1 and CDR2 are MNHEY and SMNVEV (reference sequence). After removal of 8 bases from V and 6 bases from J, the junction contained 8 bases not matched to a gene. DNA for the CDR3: TGTGCCAGCCACAGGGGTTCGGCGGATACGCAGTATTTT. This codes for CASHRGSADTQYF.